The 32 T cell receptor beta chains below were found in one sample sequenced in a study of regulatory T cells in long-lasting Graves disease. Time point of the sample: persistent/refractory GD, antithyroid drugs over 5 years with positive TRAb. Scientists built the TCR library using RNA that was extracted from PBMCs. Assembly of TCR beta libraries relied on iRepertoire HTBI primers together with Arm-PCR of CDR3 regions. TCRdb re-analysed the multiplex PCR reads in MiXCR, keeping a single row per CDR3 protein. The data contain hundreds of thousands of distinct CDR3 sequences, around 20% of them singletons. The material was peripheral blood mononuclear cells (PBMCs), obtained when the disease was refractory, from a patient treated with antithyroid drugs. The receptors originated from a female donor with Graves disease.

The chain uses TRBV20-1 and TRBJ2-2; TRBD1 is a possible D gene (5 bases). The V gene lost 4 bases and the J gene lost 7 bases, with 16 bases spanning the gap. The CDR3 contains 14 residues. Germline values: CDR1 DFQATT, CDR2 SNEGSKA (reference sequence). This chain's CDR3 is CSATFSQGIGELFF. The DNA of the CDR3 is TGCAGTGCTACCTTCTCGCAGGGAATCGGGGAGCTGTTTTTT.

There are many counts of this clonotype. This sequence joins TRBV6-1 and TRBJ2-7, with 11 bases matching TRBD2. The junction had 11 bases not matched to a gene; V was cut back by 7 bases and J by 6 bases. The CDR3 runs to 15 residues. Germline CDR1 is MNHNS and CDR2 is SASEGT. In DNA form, the CDR3 reads TGTGCCAGCACGGAAACTAGCGGGAGAGCGGGCGAGCAGTACTTC. Residues: CASTETSGRAGEQYF.

Notes on this clonotype: A much larger clone lies a single base off, so this may be a read error. The chain joins TRBV18 to TRBJ1-2; 8 bases map to TRBD1. The length of the CDR3 is 14 residues. The germline CDR1 and CDR2 sequences are KGHSH and LQKENI. The CDR3 bases are TGTGCCAGCTCACCCTCGACAGGGGTCTATAGCTACACCTTC. This gives the protein CASSPSTGVYSYTF.

At least ten counts were recorded for this clonotype. V is TRBV30 and J is TRBJ2-5; D is unresolved. Germline CDR1 GTSNPN, CDR2 SVGIG (reference sequence). The V and J ends lost 5 bases and 1 base respectively, with 5 bases between them. The CDR3 length is 11 residues. The DNA for the CDR3 is TGTGCCTGGGGCCTCCAAGAGACCCAGTACTTC. Amino acids: CAWGLQETQYF.

V gene TRBV5-8 combines with J gene TRBJ1-4; perhaps TRBD1 as D (5 bases). The CDR3 runs to 14 residues. CDR1 and CDR2 (germline): SGHTS, YDEGEE. V gave up 1 base and J gave up 8 bases, with 12 bases separating them. The CDR3 nucleotides are TGTGCCAGCAGCTTGTTCTGGGAGGGGGAAAAACTGTTTTTT. Protein sequence: CASSLFWEGEKLFF.

This clonotype was seen more than once but under ten times. This rearrangement joins TRBV10-2 to TRBJ2-7; 11 bases line up with TRBD2. Germline-derived CDR1 and CDR2 are WSHSY and SAAADI. Losses at the gene ends were 5 bases for V and 5 bases for J; bases not matched to a gene: 2. The CDR3 runs 13 residues. The DNA of the CDR3 is TGCGCCAGCAGTACTAGCGGGAGCAACGAGCAGTACTTC. This gives the protein CASSTSGSNEQYF.

In its sample, this clonotype was seen many times. The chain links TRBV4-3 to TRBJ1-2; no definite D call. Germline CDR1 and CDR2: LGHNA and YSLEER. V gave up 1 base and J gave up 3 bases, with 6 bases separating them. The CDR3 has 13 amino acids. The CDR3: CASSQVGYYGYTF. CDR3 nucleotide sequence: TGCGCCAGCAGCCAAGTCGGCTACTATGGCTACACCTTC.

This clonotype occurred a few times. The gene calls are TRBV6-5 and TRBJ2-5, with 10 bases fitting TRBD2. V shed 2 bases and J 3 bases; nucleotides not matched to a gene: 0. The CDR3 consists of 14 residues. CDR1 is MNHEY, CDR2 SVGAGI, per germline. The chain's CDR3 is CASSYLAGEETQYF. DNA for the CDR3: TGTGCCAGCAGTTACCTAGCGGGAGAAGAGACCCAGTACTTC.

This clonotype has more than one count but fewer than ten. The CDR3 DNA reads as TGTGCCAGCAGCCCGGGCAGGCGGGAGACCTTCTATGAGCAGTTCTTC. This codes for CASSPGRRETFYEQFF. V gene TRBV7-9 combines with J gene TRBJ2-1; 7 bases are a match to TRBD2. Germline lookup yields CDR1 SEHNR and CDR2 FQNEAQ (reference sequence). Losses at the gene ends were 5 bases for V and 8 bases for J; bases not matched to a gene: 15. The CDR3 extends over 16 amino acids. The entire variable domain, with the rest obtained from reference TRBV7-9 and TRBJ2-1, is as follows: DTGVSQNPRHKITKRGQNVTFRCDPISEHNRLYWYRQTLGQGPEFLTYFQNEAQLEKSRLLSDRFSAERPKGSFSTLEIQRTEQGDSAMYLCASSPGRRETFYEQFFGPGTRLTVL.

This clonotype has ten or more counts. The rearrangement uses TRBV12-3 or TRBV12-4 and TRBJ1-5; maybe TRBD1 (6 bases). The CDR3 sequence is 13 residues long. V lost 2 bases and J lost 6, with 8 bases in between. CDR3 sequence reads: CASSLQGIQPQHF. The CDR3 nucleotides read TGTGCCAGCAGTTTACAGGGGATTCAGCCCCAGCATTTT.

This clonotype was found a few times. The gene calls are TRBV4-1 and TRBJ1-5; possibly TRBD1 for D (6 bases). CDR3 length equals 14 residues. V dropped 8 bases and J dropped 4 bases, with 15 bases sitting between them. Germline V gives CDR1 MGHRA, CDR2 YSYEKL. The CDR3 coding sequence is TGCGCCAGCGGCGGGGGGGGCGTAAATCAGCCCCAGCATTTT. Residues: CASGGGGVNQPQHF.

This clonotype was counted only a few times. The chain carries TRBV14 and TRBJ1-1, with 7 bases lining up with TRBD1. Trimming at V came to 4 bases and at J to 1 base, leaving 6 bases not matched to a gene. Germline-derived CDR1 and CDR2 are SGHDN and FVKESK. The CDR3 is 15 residues long. The CDR3 reads CASSRWTGGNTEAFF. The DNA of the CDR3 is TGTGCCAGCAGCCGGTGGACAGGCGGGAACACTGAAGCTTTCTTT.

At least ten counts were recorded for this clonotype. The V call is TRBV6-1, the J call TRBJ1-2; D is undetermined. Trimming took off 3 bases at V and 4 bases at J, with 15 bases between the two ends. This CDR3 has 15 residues. Germline-derived CDR1 and CDR2 are MNHNS and SASEGT. CDR3 DNA: TGTGCCAGCAGTGATGACATCAACTTAGGCTATGGCTACACCTTC. Translating it yields CASSDDINLGYGYTF.

V is TRBV29-1 and J is TRBJ1-3; weak D call: TRBD1 (6 bases). This CDR3 spans 14 amino acids. The germline V and J ends were trimmed by 6 bases and 1 base, with 13 bases remaining between them. Germline V gives CDR1 SQVTM, CDR2 ANQGSEA. The CDR3: CSVADRLSGNTIYF. The CDR3 DNA reads TGCAGCGTCGCTGACAGGTTATCTGGAAACACCATATATTTT.

This clonotype was picked up many times. The gene calls are TRBV7-2 and TRBJ2-5, with no clear D. Germline-derived CDR1 and CDR2 are SGHTA and FQGNSA. V gave up 2 bases and J gave up 3 bases, with 7 bases separating them. This CDR3 contains 13 residues. The CDR3, as DNA: TGTGCCAGCAGCTTATGGGCGGAAGAGACCCAGTACTTC. It is translated as CASSLWAEETQYF.

This clonotype occurred a few times. This chain links TRBV29-1 with TRBJ1-2; D is ambiguous. The germline CDR1 and CDR2 sequences are SQVTM and ANQGSEA. The CDR3 runs to 12 residues. Trimming left V 0 bases short and J 3 bases short, with 5 bases between. CDR3 nucleotides: TGCAGCGTTGAAGATCGCGACTATGGCTACACCTTC. Translating gives CSVEDRDYGYTF. Variable domain in full (rest from reference TRBV29-1 and TRBJ1-2): SAVISQKPSRDICQRGTSLTIQCQVDSQVTMMFWYRQQPGQSLTLIATANQGSEATYESGFVIDKFPISRPNLTFSTLTVSNMSPEDSSIYLCSVEDRDYGYTFGSGTRLTVV.

Only a few counts were recorded for this clonotype. The chain has TRBV9 and TRBJ1-1, with 10 bases identical to TRBD1. The V and J ends lost 0 bases and 0 bases, in that order; junction bases with no gene match: 5. This CDR3 contains 17 residues. Germline V gene data show CDR1 as SGDLS and CDR2 as YYNGEE. In nucleotides, the CDR3 is TGTGCCAGCAGCGTAGGTGACAGGGGGCGTATGAACACTGAAGCTTTCTTT. This gives the protein CASSVGDRGRMNTEAFF.

This clonotype was counted many times. The chain joins TRBV7-8 to TRBJ2-5; D remains ambiguous. This CDR3 region has 15 residues. Trimming took off 1 base at V and 8 bases at J, with 17 bases between the two ends. In germline, CDR1 is SGHVS, CDR2 FQNEAQ. The CDR3 protein is CASSLELGQAGTQYF. In nucleotides, the CDR3 is TGTGCCAGCAGCTTAGAATTAGGGCAAGCTGGAACCCAGTACTTC.

This clonotype was found many times. The J gene is TRBJ2-5, the V gene TRBV7-6; D gene uncertain. V lost 5 bases and J lost 0, with 7 bases in between. This CDR3 contains 13 residues. Germline V gene lookup returns CDR1 SGHVS and CDR2 FNYEAQ. The CDR3 is CASSPVDQETQYF. The CDR3 nucleotides read TGTGCCAGCAGCCCCGTGGACCAAGAGACCCAGTACTTC.

The chain has TRBV20-1 and TRBJ1-5; D ambiguous. The CDR3 runs 13 residues. The germline CDR1 and CDR2 sequences are DFQATT and SNEGSKA (reference sequence). Trimming shortened V by 4 bases and J by 0 bases, and 7 bases separated the two germline ends. As DNA, the CDR3 is TGCAGTGCTAAATTGGGTAGCAATCAGCCCCAGCATTTT. Encoded protein: CSAKLGSNQPQHF.

The chain links TRBV28 to TRBJ1-5; no reliable D call. From germline, CDR1 is MDHEN and CDR2 SYDVKM. This CDR3 comprises 11 residues. Trimming pared 9 bases from V and 7 bases from J, leaving 10 bases between. The CDR3 region has the DNA TGTGCCAGTTCGGTACGGCAGCCCCAGCATTTT. Translated: CASSVRQPQHF. Looking up the rest from reference TRBV28 and TRBJ1-5 gives the full variable domain: DVKVTQSSRYLVKRTGEKVFLECVQDMDHENMFWYRQDPGLGLRLIYFSYDVKMKEKGDIPEGYSVSREKKERFSLILESASTNQTSMYLCASSVRQPQHFGDGTRLSIL.

This clonotype was picked up many times. The chain links TRBV11-1 to TRBJ2-5; maybe TRBD2 (6 bases). V dropped 2 bases and J dropped 3 bases, with 13 bases sitting between them. This CDR3 comprises 15 residues. Looked up from germline, CDR1 is SGHAT and CDR2 is FQDESV (reference sequence). CDR3 in amino acids: CASSLTGTGKETQYF. CDR3 coding DNA: TGTGCCAGCAGCTTAACCGGGACTGGTAAAGAGACCCAGTACTTC. Using reference TRBV11-1 and TRBJ2-5 for the parts outside the CDR3, the full variable domain is EAEVAQSPRYKITEKSQAVAFWCDPISGHATLYWYRQILGQGPELLVQFQDESVVDDSQLPKDRFSAERLKGVDSTLKIQPAELGDSAMYLCASSLTGTGKETQYFGPGTRLLVL.

This clonotype was seen more than once but under ten times. The V call is TRBV19, the J call TRBJ1-2; perhaps TRBD1 as D (6 bases). This CDR3 is built from 13 residues. Trimming shortened V by 2 bases and J by 3 bases, and 7 bases separated the two germline ends. Germline CDR1 LNHDA, CDR2 SQIVND (reference sequence). The CDR3 is CASSISGDYGYTF. CDR3 DNA sequence: TGTGCCAGTAGTATATCAGGGGACTATGGCTACACCTTC.

J is TRBJ2-7 and V is TRBV20-1; D is tentatively TRBD1 or TRBD2 (5 bases each). V was clipped by 3 bases and J by 0 bases, with 15 bases between them. This CDR3 comprises 15 residues. From germline, CDR1 is DFQATT and CDR2 SNEGSKA (reference sequence). Written as DNA, the CDR3 is TGCAGTGCTAGGGGGACGGCGGTAAACTCCTACGAGCAGTACTTC. Protein sequence: CSARGTAVNSYEQYF.

Ten or more counts support this clonotype. The chain uses TRBV7-9 and TRBJ2-2; possibly TRBD2 for D (6 bases). The CDR3 covers 15 residues. V was cut by 2 bases and J by 3 bases, with 10 bases left in between. The germline V gene encodes CDR1 SEHNR and CDR2 FQNEAQ (reference sequence). The CDR3 DNA sequence: TGTGCCAGCAGCTTACAGGAGGGTGACACCGGGGAGCTGTTTTTT. This translates into CASSLQEGDTGELFF.

In this sample, this clonotype turned up many times. The rearrangement links TRBV27 to TRBJ2-5; a weak D match, TRBD1 (5 bases). The V end was cut by 2 bases, the J end by 1 base, with 8 bases between. CDR3 size: 14 residues. Per the germline V gene, CDR1 is MNHEY and CDR2 is SMNVEV (reference sequence). Here the CDR3 DNA reads TGTGCCAGCAGTTTACTAGGGGCCCAAGAGACCCAGTACTTC. The encoded protein is CASSLLGAQETQYF.

A note on this clonotype: This may come from a read error, since a much larger clone is one base off. This chain uses TRBV10-3 with TRBJ2-5, with TRBD2 as a possible D gene (5 bases). Germline CDR1 and CDR2: ENHRY and SYGVKD. V gave up 8 bases and J gave up 4 bases, with 14 bases separating them. The CDR3 consists of 13 residues. The CDR3 sequence is CAIWAGAGETQYF. The CDR3 nucleotides read TGTGCCATCTGGGCCGGTGCGGGAGAGACCCAGTACTTC.

On this clonotype: A much larger clone differs by one base, so this may be a read error. The chain has TRBV6-1 and TRBJ1-1; 8 nucleotides match TRBD1. The V gene's germline CDR1 is MNHNS and CDR2 SASEGT. The CDR3 has 13 residues. The DNA for the CDR3 is TGTGCCAGCAGGGACAGGGTGAACATTGAAGCTTTCTTT. The encoded protein is CASRDRVNIEAFF.

This clonotype was seen repeatedly, ten times or more. V and J are TRBV25-1 and TRBJ1-4; D is perhaps TRBD1 (6 bases). Germline V gives CDR1 MGHDK, CDR2 SYGVNS. The CDR3 spans 17 residues. V lost 6 bases, J lost 3 bases, and 20 bases lay in between. The DNA of the CDR3 is TGTGCCAGCAGAGCATGGGGAGGGGGGACGGCTAATGAAAAACTGTTTTTT. Protein: CASRAWGGGTANEKLFF.

This clonotype has at least ten counts. The chain carries TRBV12-3 or TRBV12-4 and TRBJ1-1; perhaps TRBD1 as D (5 bases). V was pared by 6 bases and J by 0 bases, with 14 bases between. The CDR3 runs to 15 residues. The CDR3 DNA reads as TGTGCCAGCAGAGAATGGGGGGGTCTGAACACTGAAGCTTTCTTT. Translated: CASREWGGLNTEAFF.

The table lists this clonotype with a few counts. This sequence joins TRBV11-2 and TRBJ2-7, with 13 bases matching TRBD2. V lost 3 bases to trimming and J lost 4 bases; unmatched junction nucleotides: 12. The CDR3 is 18 residues long. Looked up from germline, CDR1 is SGHAT and CDR2 is FQNNGV. CDR3 residues: CASSFGLAGARMVYEQYF. In DNA form, the CDR3 reads TGTGCCAGCAGCTTTGGACTAGCGGGAGCGCGGATGGTTTACGAGCAGTACTTC. Using reference TRBV11-2 and TRBJ2-7 for the parts outside the CDR3, the full variable domain is EAGVAQSPRYKIIEKRQSVAFWCNPISGHATLYWYQQILGQGPKLLIQFQNNGVVDDSQLPKDRFSAERLKGVDSTLKIQPAKLEDSAVYLCASSFGLAGARMVYEQYFGPGTRLTVT.

This clonotype was recorded a few times. The rearrangement joins TRBV19 to TRBJ1-5; no firm D call. V was trimmed by 8 bases and J by 9 bases, leaving 23 bases between them. CDR1 is LNHDA and CDR2 is SQIVND in the germline V gene (reference sequence). The CDR3 sequence is 15 residues long. Written as DNA, the CDR3 is TGTGCCAGTTCCCCACCCTCGGGTCCCAAATTGCCCCAGCATTTT. It specifies CASSPPSGPKLPQHF. The variable domain in full, completed from reference TRBV19 and TRBJ1-5, reads DGGITQSPKYLFRKEGQNVTLSCEQNLNHDAMYWYRQDPGQGLRLIYYSQIVNDFQKGDIAEGYSVSREKKESFPLTVTSAQKNPTAFYLCASSPPSGPKLPQHFGDGTRLSIL.